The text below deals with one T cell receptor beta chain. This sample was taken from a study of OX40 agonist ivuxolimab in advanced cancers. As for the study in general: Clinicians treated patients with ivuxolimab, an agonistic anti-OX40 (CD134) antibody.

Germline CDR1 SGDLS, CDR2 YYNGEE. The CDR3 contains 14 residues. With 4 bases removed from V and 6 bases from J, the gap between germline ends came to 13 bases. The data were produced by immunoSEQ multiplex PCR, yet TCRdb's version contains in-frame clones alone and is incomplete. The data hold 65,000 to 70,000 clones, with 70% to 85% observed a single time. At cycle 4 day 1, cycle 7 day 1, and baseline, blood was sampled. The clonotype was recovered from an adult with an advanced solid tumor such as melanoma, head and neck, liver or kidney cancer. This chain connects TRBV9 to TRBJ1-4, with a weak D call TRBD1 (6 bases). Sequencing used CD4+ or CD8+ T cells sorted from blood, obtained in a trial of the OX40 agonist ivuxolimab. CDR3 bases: TGTGCCAGCAGCTCTCGACAGGAGGATGAAAAACTGTTTTTT. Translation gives CASSSRQEDEKLFF.